What follows are 7 T cell receptor beta chains derived from one specimen sequenced in a study of blood T cell repertoires in COVID-19. TCRdb's table, derived via immunoSEQ multiplex PCR, lists solely in-frame clones and lacks some. The table records about 190,000 clones, about 83% of them present only once. Sample: PBMCs or T cells enriched from blood (not recorded which). These receptors were obtained from a woman in her 30s who had been exposed to COVID-19.

This chain connects TRBV24-1 to TRBJ1-5; D is unclear. Trimming left V 4 bases short and J 0 bases short, with 9 bases between. Germline CDR1 reads KGHDR; CDR2 reads SFDVKD. The length of the CDR3 is 15 residues. Written as DNA, the CDR3 is TGTGCCACCAGTGACGGCGGAGCTAGCAATCAGCCCCAGCATTTT. This gives the protein CATSDGGASNQPQHF.

The V call is TRBV12-3 or TRBV12-4, the J call TRBJ1-6; D unresolved. Trimming left V 10 bases short and J 7 bases short, with 14 bases between. The CDR3 runs to 13 residues. The CDR3 is CAISGPQNSPLHF. CDR3 sequence (DNA): TGTGCCATCTCTGGGCCGCAAAATTCACCCCTCCACTTT.

This rearrangement joins TRBV24-1 to TRBJ1-4; 9 bases line up with TRBD1. CDR1 is KGHDR, CDR2 SFDVKD, per germline. V dropped 10 bases and J dropped 7; count of bases not matched to a gene: 6. This CDR3 spans 13 amino acids. CDR3 DNA: TGTGCCACACAGGGGGCGGTCGGTGAAAAACTGTTTTTT. This codes for CATQGAVGEKLFF.

This clone showed up just a few times. The chain has TRBV3-1 (or the pseudogene TRBV3-2) and TRBJ1-4, with 7 positions matching TRBD1. The CDR3 loop spans 14 amino acids. The germline V gene has CDR1 LGHDT and CDR2 YNNKEL (reference sequence). Germline trimming cut 4 bases from V and 5 bases from J; bases unmatched to any gene: 4. The CDR3 region has the DNA TGTGCCAGCAGCCTCAACAGGGGCAATGAAAAACTGTTTTTT. Protein product: CASSLNRGNEKLFF.

This rearrangement joins TRBV4-1 to TRBJ2-7; maybe TRBD2 (6 bases). Trimming shortened V by 1 base and J by 2 bases, and 15 bases separated the two germline ends. CDR3 length equals 16 residues. The germline CDR1 and CDR2 sequences are MGHRA and YSYEKL. The CDR3 region has the DNA TGCGCCAGCAGCCAAGGCCGGACTACGCCTGCCTACGAGCAGTACTTC. It codes for CASSQGRTTPAYEQYF.

The CDR3 coding sequence is TGCGCCAGCAGTGCGAGTAACAATCAGCCCCAGCATTTT. It yields the protein CASSASNNQPQHF. The rearrangement uses TRBV10-1 and TRBJ1-5; D is undetermined. Germline CDR1 WNHNN, CDR2 SYGVQD (reference sequence). Trimming pared 4 bases from V and 3 bases from J, leaving 7 bases between. The CDR3 spans 13 residues.

The V and J genes are TRBV7-2 and TRBJ2-5, with 9 bases that match TRBD2. The junction had 15 bases not matched to a gene; V was cut back by 4 bases and J by 6 bases. Looked up from germline, CDR1 is SGHTA and CDR2 is FQGNSA. The CDR3 has 17 amino acids. The CDR3 region is CASSSPPWRGGTKTQYF. CDR3 coding DNA: TGTGCCAGCAGCTCACCCCCCTGGCGGGGGGGGACGAAGACCCAGTACTTC.